This T cell receptor (beta chain) was observed in a study of blood T cell repertoires in COVID-19. Study as a whole: From the United States, Italy and Spain came samples of acute and convalescent COVID-19.

Data came from immunoSEQ multiplex PCR; TCRdb stores just in-frame clones and leaves some out. Of approximately 150,000 clones listed, around 80% are singletons. The sequenced sample was peripheral blood. The sequence was collected from a man between 65 and 80 years old who had recovered from COVID-19.

The CDR3 DNA follows: TGTGCCAGTAGTTCCCGGACTAGCGGGAGGGTATATGAGCAGTTCTTC. Protein product: CASSSRTSGRVYEQFF. This chain uses TRBV19 with TRBJ2-1, with 15 bases matching TRBD2. This CDR3 is 16 amino acids long. The junction had 7 bases not matched to a gene; V was cut back by 5 bases and J by 8 bases. Germline CDR1 reads LNHDA; CDR2 reads SQIVND (reference sequence).